The rows below give T cell receptor beta chains drawn from one sample of a study of quantifying T cell responses using KT2 cells. TCRdb re-called the UMI-ligation and nested PCR reads with MiXCR, one entry per CDR3 protein. The sample shows approximately 54,000 distinct CDR3 sequences, 9.5% to 13% of them seen only once. Sequencing input: PBMCs spiked with cells of the T cell clone KT2. The receptors shown here come from a human donor. Both conserved end residues are part of each CDR3. Fields, in order: V gene, CDR3 length, CDR3 protein.

v_gene: TRBV20-1
len: 14
CDR3aa: CSARRGQGGQPQHF

v_gene: TRBV10-1
len: 14
CDR3aa: CASRPGTGPYEQYF

v_gene: TRBV18
len: 15
CDR3aa: CASSPEMGGVTEAFF

v_gene: TRBV13
len: 14
CDR3aa: CASSLDRGWGEAFF

v_gene: TRBV7-9
len: 13
CDR3aa: CASSPDLPYEQYF

v_gene: TRBV12-3/TRBV12-4
len: 14
CDR3aa: CASSRLGGALEQYF

v_gene: TRBV5-1
len: 16
CDR3aa: CASSLATGGDNYGYTF

v_gene: TRBV29-1
len: 13
CDR3aa: CSVEVSFTKTQYF

v_gene: TRBV6-4
len: 14
CDR3aa: CASSDDGDYNEQFF

v_gene: TRBV6-2/TRBV6-3
len: 15
CDR3aa: CASSYGTSSTDTQYF

v_gene: TRBV29-1
len: 13
CDR3aa: CSASRAGDTEAFF

v_gene: TRBV7-8
len: 15
CDR3aa: CASSFLAASYNEQFF

v_gene: TRBV14
len: 18
CDR3aa: CASSHRTSGRADQETQYF

v_gene: TRBV5-1
len: 17
CDR3aa: CASSLTSGGAPYNEQFF

v_gene: TRBV20-1
len: 16
CDR3aa: CSASLDEKGDSQPQHF

v_gene: TRBV6-4
len: 14
CDR3aa: CASSDSGGNSPLHF

v_gene: TRBV7-3
len: 14
CDR3aa: CASSSAGSTDTQYF

v_gene: TRBV6-2/TRBV6-3
len: 16
CDR3aa: CASSGLAGRGTGELFF

v_gene: TRBV4-3
len: 16
CDR3aa: CASSQDTQGSYNEQFF

v_gene: TRBV27
len: 15
CDR3aa: CASSLGTGLGQPQHF

v_gene: TRBV9
len: 16
CDR3aa: CASSVGVAAYQETQYF

v_gene: TRBV20-1
len: 15
CDR3aa: CSARAGTGSTYEQYF

v_gene: TRBV5-1
len: 15
CDR3aa: CASSPRGQEATEAFF

v_gene: TRBV15
len: 15
CDR3aa: CATSREAGFYNEQFF

v_gene: TRBV29-1
len: 13
CDR3aa: CSVDRGLYNEQFF

v_gene: TRBV12-3/TRBV12-4
len: 14
CDR3aa: CASSWTGGNYEQYF

v_gene: TRBV12-5
len: 14
CDR3aa: CASGLDSGGQPQHF

v_gene: TRBV7-2
len: 17
CDR3aa: CASSPGTGTPGANVLTF

v_gene: TRBV7-2
len: 14
CDR3aa: CASSARRSTDTQYF